This record covers a single T cell receptor beta chain. Germline lookup yields CDR1 SGHTA and CDR2 FQGTGA. CDR3 size: 18 residues. With V trimmed by 0 bases and J by 3 bases, 8 bases remained unmatched. This record belongs to a study of cytomegalovirus exposure and HLA in healthy donors. Primers included in the PCR were 60 Vbeta and 13 Jbeta primers. The table came from immunoSEQ multiplex PCR; TCRdb's copy has only in-frame clones and leaves some out. The sample has 200,000 or so clones, 80% to 85% seen once. Material: PBMCs. The chain employs TRBV7-3 and TRBJ2-1, with 10 nucleotides matching TRBD2. This clonotype was sampled from a woman under 30 in good health and CMV-seronegative. The DNA for the CDR3 is TGTGCCAGCAGCTTAACGGGGGGGACTAGCGAAATCTACAATGAGCAGTTCTTC. Translated: CASSLTGGTSEIYNEQFF.